This T cell receptor beta chain was profiled in a study of blood T cells in healthy people across ages. In the study overall: The template switching approach captured approximately one barcoded beta molecule for every two T cells. Study results and caveats: A strong correlation was found between TCR beta diversity and the percentage of naive T cells. Calculation of diversity from one million T cells yielded estimates considered to be underestimates.

Next came a second PCR, run for about 7 to 12 cycles, which used a sample-barcoded 5' primer along with a J-beta primer mix. TCRdb called the 5' RACE reads again in MiXCR, with one record for every CDR3 protein. Of about 1.1 million distinct CDR3 sequences detected, approximately 38% appear once; the ten largest clones hold around 12%. For this clonotype: Its antigen is unknown.

Germline values: CDR1 DFQATT, CDR2 SNEGSKA (reference sequence). The CDR3 is 13 residues long. The V end lost 1 base, the J end lost 7 bases, and 8 bases lay between the germline ends. The chain has TRBV20-1 and TRBJ1-6; no firm D call. The sample consisted of blood. The source is a man between 18 and 35 years old in good health. CDR3 nucleotides: TGCAGTGCTAGAGGTCCGCCAAATTCACCCCTCCACTTT. Its translation is CSARGPPNSPLHF.